The 10 T cell receptor beta chains in this list originate from one sample, sequenced in a study of blood T cells in healthy people across ages (dated by TCRdb to 2013 to 2016). The protocol used for the library was 5' RACE. The instrument given in TCRdb is Illumina HiSeq 2500. A second 7 to 11 cycle PCR used a sample-barcoded 5' primer and a J-beta primer mix. TCRdb reprocessed the public reads (quality trimming at Q25 with fastp, clone calling with MiXCR) and kept in-frame beta chains. Each CDR3 protein gets just one entry, which takes the most common genes and DNA from the rows behind it. The sample has hundreds of thousands of distinct CDR3 sequences on record, 40% to 50% of them singletons. Roughly 19% of the sample is in the top ten clones. The sequenced sample consisted of blood. These receptors originate from a man aged 60 to 69 in good health.

The rearrangement links TRBV7-9 to TRBJ2-1; D is perhaps TRBD1 (5 bases). CDR1 and CDR2 (germline): SEHNR, FQNEAQ (reference sequence). This CDR3 is 12 amino acids long. Trimming removed 1 base at V and 14 bases at J, with 12 bases between. For the CDR3, the DNA is TGTGCCAGCAGCTTAGGGACAATCGTCGAGTTCTTC. Translated, it gives CASSLGTIVEFF.

This clonotype appeared a few times. The chain recombines TRBV12-3 or TRBV12-4 with TRBJ1-2; TRBD1 is a possible D gene (6 bases). The CDR3 spans 13 residues. V lost 5 bases to trimming and J lost 4 bases, with 11 bases between them. DNA for the CDR3: TGTGCCAGCAGTCTACAGGGTACCTATGGCTACACCTTC. This codes for CASSLQGTYGYTF.

This clonotype has just a few counts. This chain uses TRBV15 with TRBJ2-1; 7 positions agree with TRBD2. CDR3 length: 15 residues. V shed 0 bases, J shed 6 bases, and the junction held 5 bases outside the gene matches. Germline CDR1 reads LNHNV; CDR2 reads YYDKDF (reference sequence). The CDR3 bases are TGTGCCACCAGCAGAGACCAGCGGGGTTCCAATGAGCAGTTCTTC. Translating gives CATSRDQRGSNEQFF.

This clonotype appeared many times. This sequence joins TRBV10-2 and TRBJ2-7; unclear D gene. V dropped 3 bases and J dropped 4 bases, with 7 bases sitting between them. The CDR3 has 12 amino acids. Per the germline V gene, CDR1 is WSHSY and CDR2 is SAAADI. CDR3 DNA: TGCGCCAGCAGTGATGAAGGGTACGAGCAGTACTTC. The encoded protein is CASSDEGYEQYF.

This chain joins TRBV9 and TRBJ1-2, with D unresolved. The CDR3 is 13 residues long. The V end was cut by 3 bases, the J end by 4 bases, with 10 bases between. Germline loops: CDR1 SGDLS, CDR2 YYNGEE. The CDR3 coding sequence is TGTGCCAGCAGCGGGCGTGACACCTATGGCTACACCTTC. It specifies CASSGRDTYGYTF.

This clonotype was counted a few times. The rearrangement joins TRBV5-5 to TRBJ2-7, with TRBD1 as a possible D gene (6 bases). V was cut by 0 bases and J by 4 bases, with 14 bases left in between. Germline loops: CDR1 SGHKS, CDR2 YYEKEE (reference sequence). The CDR3 has 15 amino acids. This CDR3 is CASSLGQVFPYEQYF. The CDR3 region has the DNA TGTGCCAGCAGCTTGGGACAGGTTTTTCCTTACGAGCAGTACTTC.

The genes are TRBV4-1 and TRBJ2-1; TRBD2 aligns across 9 bases. CDR3 length: 16 residues. Germline V CDR1 and CDR2: MGHRA, YSYEKL. Trimming at V came to 6 bases and at J to 2 bases, leaving 8 bases not matched to a gene. The CDR3 sequence: CASRTIAGAPYNEQFF. In DNA form, the CDR3 reads TGCGCCAGCAGGACCATAGCGGGGGCCCCCTACAATGAGCAGTTCTTC.

This rearrangement joins TRBV11-2 to TRBJ2-1, with TRBD2 matching 10 bases. CDR3 length: 18 amino acids. CDR1 is SGHAT and CDR2 is FQNNGV in the germline V gene. With 3 bases clipped from V and 10 bases from J, the junction kept 18 bases outside the gene matches. The CDR3 reads CASSFVGFRSGGAGEQFF. CDR3 nucleotide sequence: TGTGCCAGCAGCTTTGTGGGCTTTAGGAGCGGGGGGGCTGGGGAGCAGTTCTTC.

The table lists this clonotype with a few counts. The V gene is TRBV6-5, the J gene TRBJ2-7; D ambiguous. This CDR3 is built from 15 residues. Germline CDR1 reads MNHEY; CDR2 reads SVGAGI. Deletions cut 7 bases from V and 2 bases from J, with 18 bases between. CDR3: CASTPVGNNPYEQYF. As DNA, the CDR3 is TGTGCCAGCACCCCCGTTGGAAATAACCCCTACGAGCAGTACTTC.

The V call is TRBV12-1, the J call TRBJ1-2. TRBV12-1 is a recognized pseudogene. The CDR3 runs 17 residues. DNA of the CDR3: TGTGCCAGCAGCTTACTCGCCAGTCCGCGGGTTTGGAAGGGCTACACCTTC. The encoded protein is CASSLLASPRVWKGYTF.